The present entry profiles one TCR beta chain with its context. PCR was performed using 60 Vbeta and 13 Jbeta primers. Clones were sequenced by immunoSEQ multiplex PCR, and TCRdb holds only the in-frame ones, with some missing. Here the sample spans some 120,000 clones, roughly 80% being singletons. Germline CDR1 SEHNR, CDR2 FQNEAQ (reference sequence). The ends lost 5 bases at V and 5 bases at J; junction bases unmatched: 1. This CDR3 region has 12 residues. This sample stems from a study of cytomegalovirus exposure and HLA in healthy donors. V is TRBV7-9 and J is TRBJ2-7; 9 bases fit TRBD1. The sequencing sample was made of PBMCs. The TCR comes from a man under 40 in good health and CMV-seronegative. CDR3 loop: CASSRDRDEQYF. In nucleotides, the CDR3 is TGTGCCAGCAGCCGGGACAGGGACGAGCAGTACTTC.